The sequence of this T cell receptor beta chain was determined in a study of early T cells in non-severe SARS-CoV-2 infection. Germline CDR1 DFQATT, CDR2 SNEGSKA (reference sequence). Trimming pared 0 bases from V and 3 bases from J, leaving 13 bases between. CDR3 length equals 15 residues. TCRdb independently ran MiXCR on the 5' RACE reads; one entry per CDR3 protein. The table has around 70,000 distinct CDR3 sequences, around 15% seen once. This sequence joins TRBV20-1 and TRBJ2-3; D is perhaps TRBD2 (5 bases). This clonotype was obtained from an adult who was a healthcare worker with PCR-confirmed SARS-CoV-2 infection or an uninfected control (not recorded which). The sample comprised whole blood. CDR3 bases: TGCAGTGCTAGAGATAGGTCGGGGTGGACAGATACGCAGTATTTT. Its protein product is CSARDRSGWTDTQYF.